This TCR beta chain was retrieved from a study of Graves' ophthalmopathy and Graves' hyperthyroidism (dated by TCRdb to 2016 to 2018). About the full investigation: Peripheral blood was collected at initial diagnosis, prior to any treatment. To explore V-J signatures that separate ophthalmopathy from hyperthyroidism, a discovery set of about 98 patients was enrolled, consisting of about 41 with ophthalmopathy and fewer than 60 with stable hyperthyroidism. Following sampling, methimazole starting at 30 mg daily was administered to hyperthyroidism patients, and high-dose intravenous methylprednisolone was administered to ophthalmopathy patients. An independent validation cohort was composed of 18 hyperthyroidism patients and roughly 16 patients who later progressed from hyperthyroidism to ophthalmopathy. In total, 120 to 150 blood samples were TCR-sequenced: 40 to 45 ophthalmopathy, approximately 75 hyperthyroidism and about 17 hyperthyroidism-to-ophthalmopathy patients. TCR beta repertoire signatures were used to distinguish Graves' ophthalmopathy from Graves' hyperthyroidism and to predict progression to ophthalmopathy. In roughly 6 hyperthyroidism patients, T-cell repertoires of thyroid tissue and blood were compared. The 75 to 100 discovery patients were randomly divided into training and test sets at a 7:3 ratio. What the study reported, not specific to this receptor: In validation, the model predicted ophthalmopathy progression with nearly 71% sensitivity and about 77% specificity; more than ten predicted patients were CT-confirmed with GO in a median of around 6.5 months. The 13-signature model separated ophthalmopathy from stable hyperthyroidism with around 90% sensitivity and less than 83% specificity in cross-validation, and 80%/75% in the test set. Among expanded thyroid clonotypes with frequency above 0.001, most also showed up in blood, which suggests that blood repertoires may reflect the thyroid immune response. Sample size was not statistically predetermined, and group allocation was not concealed from the investigators.

Including the terminal cysteine and phenylalanine, the CDR3 comprises 14 residues. Only CDR3 DNA is held: 42 bases, read in frame from base 1. V loses 3 bases of germline sequence and J loses 2 bases, and the interval between the two ends is 8 bases. Reading the germline V gene (reference sequence) gives CDR1 LNHDA and CDR2 SQIVND. TCR beta CDR3 regions were amplified from RNA transcripts for repertoire sequencing. The first round of RT-PCR was done with HTBI primers and the Qiagen OneStep RT-PCR kit, and was followed by a second round of multiplex PCR, then size selection and purification. Sequencing of the libraries was carried out on an Illumina HiSeq2000 in paired-end mode with 100 bp reads. In the source study's methods: Reads were processed with SOAPnuke, discarding reads with adapters, uncalled bases, mean Phred below 15, or no exact constant-primer or identifier match. COPE v1.2.5 was used to merge the high-quality paired reads. Each unique nucleotide sequence was treated as a clonotype, and MiTCR v1.1 was used to align the clonotypes to the IMGT TRB V, D and J references. Only V-J combinations with frequency above 0.0001 were analysed, covering approximately 99% of repertoires. For each V-J combination, a TCR clonal expansion and chaos score was defined as the ratio of F50 clonal expansion to chaos observed in the TCRdist matrix. Features were reduced by Welch's t-statistics and random forest to approximately 12 V-J combinations, which fed a naive Bayes classifier. The Morisita-Horn index was used to measure how similar the thyroid and blood repertoires were. The public reads were reprocessed in TCRdb via fastp at Q25 and MiXCR, keeping in-frame beta chains. Here each entry gathers all rows of one CDR3 protein and keeps the most common genes and DNA. The V and J calls come from TCRdb's annotation, not from the publication. The sample table lists about 400,000 distinct CDR3 sequences, about 16% of them with a count of one. The leading ten clones occupy 1.6% of the sample.

This clonotype has at least ten counts. What antigen it recognizes has not been identified. Base qualities are missing; no much larger clone stands one base away. The ophthalmopathy patients had moderately to severely active disease, with a Clinical Activity Score of 3 or higher, a NOSPECS grade of 4 or higher, and a disease duration of less than 3 months. Patients with other autoimmune diseases, uncontrolled infections, pregnancy or lactation were excluded from the study. Diagnosis was based on clinical symptoms, serum thyroxine, TRAb, thyroid ultrasound and orbital computed tomography. Ficoll-Paque density gradient centrifugation was used to isolate PBMCs from about 10 ml of fresh peripheral blood. Total RNA was extracted with Trizol reagent and quality-checked on an Agilent 2100 Bioanalyzer.

The chain is made from TRBV19 and TRBJ1-5, with no confident D gene call. Sequencing used peripheral blood. This receptor was identified in a woman in her late teens or twenties with Graves' ophthalmopathy. Donor details come from another sample of the same person, matched by shared clones. The nucleotide sequence reads TGTGCCAGTAGTATTAGGACGGGCAATCAGCCCCAGCATTTT. Translated, this gives CASSIRTGNQPQHF.